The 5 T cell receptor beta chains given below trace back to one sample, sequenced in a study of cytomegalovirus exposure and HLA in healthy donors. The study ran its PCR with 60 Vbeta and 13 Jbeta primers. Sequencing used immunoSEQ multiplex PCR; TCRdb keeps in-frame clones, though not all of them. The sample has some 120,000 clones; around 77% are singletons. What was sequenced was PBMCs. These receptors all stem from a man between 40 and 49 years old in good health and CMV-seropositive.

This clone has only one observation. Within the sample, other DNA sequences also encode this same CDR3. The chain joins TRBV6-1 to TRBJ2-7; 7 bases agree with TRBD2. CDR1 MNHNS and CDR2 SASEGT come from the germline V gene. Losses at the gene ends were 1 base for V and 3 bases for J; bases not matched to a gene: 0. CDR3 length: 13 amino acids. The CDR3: CASSEVAGYEQYF. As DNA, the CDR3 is TGTGCCAGCAGTGAAGTAGCGGGCTACGAGCAGTACTTC.

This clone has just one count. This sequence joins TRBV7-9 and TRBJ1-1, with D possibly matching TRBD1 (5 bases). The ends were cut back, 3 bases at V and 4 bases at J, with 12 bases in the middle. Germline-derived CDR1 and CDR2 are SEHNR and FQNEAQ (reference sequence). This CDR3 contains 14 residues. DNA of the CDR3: TGTGCCAGCAGCTTCGTTCAAGGGGTCACTGAAGCTTTCTTT. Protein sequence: CASSFVQGVTEAFF.

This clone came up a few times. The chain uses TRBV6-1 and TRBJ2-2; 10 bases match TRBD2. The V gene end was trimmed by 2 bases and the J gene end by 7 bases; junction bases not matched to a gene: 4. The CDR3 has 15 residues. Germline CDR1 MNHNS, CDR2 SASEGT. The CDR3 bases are TGTGCCAGCAGTGAAAGCGGGGGGGCGGTCGGGGAGCTGTTTTTT. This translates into CASSESGGAVGELFF.

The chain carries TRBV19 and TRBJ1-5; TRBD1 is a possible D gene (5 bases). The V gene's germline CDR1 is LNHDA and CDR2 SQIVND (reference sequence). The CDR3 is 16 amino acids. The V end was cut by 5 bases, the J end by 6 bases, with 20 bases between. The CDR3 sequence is CASSDRTGTGGQPQHF. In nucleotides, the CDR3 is TGTGCCAGTAGTGACCGAACAGGAACAGGCGGTCAGCCCCAGCATTTT.

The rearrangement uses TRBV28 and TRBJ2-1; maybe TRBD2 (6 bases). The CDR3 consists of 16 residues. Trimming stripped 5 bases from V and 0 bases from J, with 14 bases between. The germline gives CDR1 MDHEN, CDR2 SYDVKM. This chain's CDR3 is CASSHGTSSSYNEQFF. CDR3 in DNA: TGTGCCAGCAGTCACGGGACTTCCAGCTCCTACAATGAGCAGTTCTTC.